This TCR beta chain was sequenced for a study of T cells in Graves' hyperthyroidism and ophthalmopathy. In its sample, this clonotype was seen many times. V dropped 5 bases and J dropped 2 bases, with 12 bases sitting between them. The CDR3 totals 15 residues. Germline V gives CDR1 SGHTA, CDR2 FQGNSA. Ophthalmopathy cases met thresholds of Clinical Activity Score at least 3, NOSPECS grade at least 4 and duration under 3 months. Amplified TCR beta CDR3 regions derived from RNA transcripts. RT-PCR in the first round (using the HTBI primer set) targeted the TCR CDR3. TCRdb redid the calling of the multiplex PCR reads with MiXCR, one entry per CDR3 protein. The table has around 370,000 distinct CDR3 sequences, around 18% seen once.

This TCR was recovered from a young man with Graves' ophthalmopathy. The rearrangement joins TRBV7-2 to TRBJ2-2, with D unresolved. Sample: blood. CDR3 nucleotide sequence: TGTGCCAGCAGCAAAAGGTTTTCAAACACCGGGGAGCTGTTTTTT. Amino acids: CASSKRFSNTGELFF. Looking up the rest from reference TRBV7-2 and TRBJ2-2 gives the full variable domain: GAGVSQSPSNKVTEKGKDVELRCDPISGHTALYWYRQSLGQGLEFLIYFQGNSAPDKSGLPSDRFSAERTGGSVSTLTIQRTQQEDSAVYLCASSKRFSNTGELFFGEGSRLTVL.